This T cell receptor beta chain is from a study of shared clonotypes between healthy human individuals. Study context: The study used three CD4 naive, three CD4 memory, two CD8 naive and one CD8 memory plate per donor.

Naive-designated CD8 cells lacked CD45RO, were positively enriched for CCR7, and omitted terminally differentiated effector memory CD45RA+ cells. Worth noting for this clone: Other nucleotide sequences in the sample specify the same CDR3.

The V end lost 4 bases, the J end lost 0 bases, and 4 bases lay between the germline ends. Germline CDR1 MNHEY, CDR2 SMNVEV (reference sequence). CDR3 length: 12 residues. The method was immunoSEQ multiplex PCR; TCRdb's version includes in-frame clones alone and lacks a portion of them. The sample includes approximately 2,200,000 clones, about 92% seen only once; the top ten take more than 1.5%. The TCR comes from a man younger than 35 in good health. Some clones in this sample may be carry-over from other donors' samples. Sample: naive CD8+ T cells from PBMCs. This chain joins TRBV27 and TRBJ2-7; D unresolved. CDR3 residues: CASSSSSYEQYF. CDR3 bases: TGTGCCAGCAGTTCCAGCTCCTACGAGCAGTACTTC.